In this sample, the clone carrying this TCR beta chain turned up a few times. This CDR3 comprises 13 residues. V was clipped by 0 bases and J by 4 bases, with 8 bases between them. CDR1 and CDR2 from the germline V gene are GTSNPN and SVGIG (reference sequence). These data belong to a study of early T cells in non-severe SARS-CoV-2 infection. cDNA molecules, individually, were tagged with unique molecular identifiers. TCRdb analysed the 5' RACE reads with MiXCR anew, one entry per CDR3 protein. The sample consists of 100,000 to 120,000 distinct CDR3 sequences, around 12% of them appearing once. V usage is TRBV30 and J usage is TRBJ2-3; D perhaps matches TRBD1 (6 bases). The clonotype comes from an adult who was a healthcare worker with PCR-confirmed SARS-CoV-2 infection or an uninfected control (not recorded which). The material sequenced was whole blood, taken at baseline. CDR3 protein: CAWSVDSPDTQYF. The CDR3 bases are TGTGCCTGGAGTGTGGACAGTCCAGATACGCAGTATTTT.